This TCR beta chain is from a study of response to subunit inactivated influenza vaccine. Whole-study findings and limits: Authors suggested few new T cells are recruited by each seasonal influenza vaccination.

TCRdb independently ran MiXCR on the RT-PCR reads; one entry per CDR3 protein. The sample comprises 800,000 to 1,000,000 distinct CDR3 sequences, around 20% of which are singletons, and roughly 10% rests with the top ten. This clonotype has more than one count but fewer than ten. Antigen unknown. Germline lookup yields CDR1 SGHRS and CDR2 YFSETQ. The V gene end was trimmed by 4 bases and the J gene end by 3 bases; junction bases not matched to a gene: 18. The CDR3 is 19 amino acids. This chain uses TRBV5-1 with TRBJ2-3; the match to TRBD1 covers 9 bases. This sample comprised PBMCs from blood, obtained about 5 days after vaccination. The sequence was collected from a man in his fifties who received an inactivated influenza vaccine. This CDR3 reads CASSQGWGHGTGTTDTQYF. The CDR3 DNA is TGCGCCAGCAGCCAGGGCTGGGGACACGGGACAGGGACGACAGATACGCAGTATTTT.